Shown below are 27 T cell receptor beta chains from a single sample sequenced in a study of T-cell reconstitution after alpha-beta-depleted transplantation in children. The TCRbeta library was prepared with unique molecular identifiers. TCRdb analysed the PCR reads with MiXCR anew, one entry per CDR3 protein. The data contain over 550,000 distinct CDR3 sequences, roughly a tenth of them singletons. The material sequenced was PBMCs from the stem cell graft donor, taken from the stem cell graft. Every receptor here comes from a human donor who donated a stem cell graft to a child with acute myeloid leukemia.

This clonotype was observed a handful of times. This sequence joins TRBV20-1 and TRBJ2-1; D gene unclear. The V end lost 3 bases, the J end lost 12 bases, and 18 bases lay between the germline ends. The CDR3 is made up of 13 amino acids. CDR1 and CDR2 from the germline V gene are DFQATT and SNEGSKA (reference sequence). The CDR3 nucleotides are TGCAGTGCTAGGCAGGACGTTGCAGCCCGGCAGTTCTTC. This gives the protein CSARQDVAARQFF.

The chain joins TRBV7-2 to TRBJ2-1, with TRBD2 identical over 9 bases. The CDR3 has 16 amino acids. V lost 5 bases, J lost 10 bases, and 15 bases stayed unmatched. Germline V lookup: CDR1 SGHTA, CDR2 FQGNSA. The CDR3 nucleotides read TGTGCCAGCAGCCCCCTCGCGGCGGGAGGGCCGTGGGAGCAGTTCTTC. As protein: CASSPLAAGGPWEQFF.

The CDR3 sequence: CCGQAASGRENEQFF. DNA for the CDR3: TGCTGCGGACAGGCCGCTAGCGGGAGGGAAAATGAGCAGTTCTTC. The rearrangement joins TRBV20-1 to TRBJ2-1, with 12 bases that match TRBD2. The CDR3 length is 15 residues. CDR1 and CDR2 from the germline V gene are DFQATT and SNEGSKA (reference sequence).

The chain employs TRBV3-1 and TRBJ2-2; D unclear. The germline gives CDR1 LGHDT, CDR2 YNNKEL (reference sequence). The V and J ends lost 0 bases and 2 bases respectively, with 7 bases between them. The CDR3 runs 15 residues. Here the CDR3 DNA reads TGTGCCAGCAGCCAAGAAGTTGCTAACACCGGGGAGCTGTTTTTT. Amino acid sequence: CASSQEVANTGELFF.

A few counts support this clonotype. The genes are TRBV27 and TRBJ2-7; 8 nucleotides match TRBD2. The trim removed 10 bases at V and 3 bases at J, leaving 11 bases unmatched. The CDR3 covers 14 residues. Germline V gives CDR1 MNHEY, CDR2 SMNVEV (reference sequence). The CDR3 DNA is TGTGCCACCTCCCTGAGGACTAGCAACTACGAGCAGTACTTC. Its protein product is CATSLRTSNYEQYF.

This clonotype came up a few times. The CDR3 DNA reads TGTGCCAGCAGTTCGGCTAGCGGGAGAAGGCTCAATGAGCAGTTCTTC. It is translated as CASSSASGRRLNEQFF. V usage is TRBV6-2 or TRBV6-3 and J usage is TRBJ2-1; 10 bases are a match to TRBD2. Germline-derived CDR1 and CDR2 are MNHEY and SVGEGT. With 4 bases clipped from V and 6 bases from J, the junction kept 9 bases outside the gene matches. The CDR3 loop spans 16 amino acids.

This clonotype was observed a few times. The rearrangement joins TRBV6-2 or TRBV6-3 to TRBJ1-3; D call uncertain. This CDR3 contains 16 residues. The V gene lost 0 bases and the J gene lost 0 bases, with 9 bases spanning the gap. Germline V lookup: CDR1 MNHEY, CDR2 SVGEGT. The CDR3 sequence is CASSYSPRTSGNTIYF. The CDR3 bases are TGTGCCAGCAGTTACTCGCCCCGGACCTCTGGAAACACCATATATTTT.

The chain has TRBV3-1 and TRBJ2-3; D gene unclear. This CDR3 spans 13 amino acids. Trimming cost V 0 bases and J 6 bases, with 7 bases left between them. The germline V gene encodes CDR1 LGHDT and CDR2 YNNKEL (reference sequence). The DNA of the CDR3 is TGTGCCAGCAGCCAAGACACTCAGGATACGCAGTATTTT. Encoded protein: CASSQDTQDTQYF.

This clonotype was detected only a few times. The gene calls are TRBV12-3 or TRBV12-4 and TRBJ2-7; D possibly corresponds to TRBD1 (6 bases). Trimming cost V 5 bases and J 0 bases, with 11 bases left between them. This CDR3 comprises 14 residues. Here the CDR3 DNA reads TGTGCCAGCAGTGACAGGTGGAGCTCCTACGAGCAGTACTTC. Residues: CASSDRWSSYEQYF.

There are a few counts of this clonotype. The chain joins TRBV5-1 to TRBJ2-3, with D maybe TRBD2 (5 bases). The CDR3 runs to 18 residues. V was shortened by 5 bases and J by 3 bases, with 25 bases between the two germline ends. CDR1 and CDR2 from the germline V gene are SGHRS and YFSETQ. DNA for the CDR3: TGCGCCAGCAGTCCTGGCAAGGGAGTGGGAGTCCGGACAGATACGCAGTATTTT. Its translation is CASSPGKGVGVRTDTQYF.

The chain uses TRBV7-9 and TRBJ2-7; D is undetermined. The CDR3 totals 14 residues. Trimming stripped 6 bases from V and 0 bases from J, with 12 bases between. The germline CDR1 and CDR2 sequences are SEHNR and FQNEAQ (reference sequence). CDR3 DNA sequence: TGTGCCAGCAGTCAGAGCACACTCTCCTACGAGCAGTACTTC. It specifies CASSQSTLSYEQYF.

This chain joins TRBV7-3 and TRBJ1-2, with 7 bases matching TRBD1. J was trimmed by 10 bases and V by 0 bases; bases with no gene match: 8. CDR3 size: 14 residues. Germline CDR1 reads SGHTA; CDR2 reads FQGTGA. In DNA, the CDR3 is TGTGCCAGCAGCTTAACAGCAGGGGGATCCCACTACACCTTC. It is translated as CASSLTAGGSHYTF.

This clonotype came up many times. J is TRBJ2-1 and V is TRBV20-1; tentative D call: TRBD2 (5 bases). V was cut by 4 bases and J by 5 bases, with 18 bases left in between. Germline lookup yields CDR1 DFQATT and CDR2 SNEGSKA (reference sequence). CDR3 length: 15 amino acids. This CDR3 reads CSANPQPGRNNEQFF. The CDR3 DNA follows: TGCAGTGCTAACCCCCAGCCGGGAAGGAACAATGAGCAGTTCTTC.

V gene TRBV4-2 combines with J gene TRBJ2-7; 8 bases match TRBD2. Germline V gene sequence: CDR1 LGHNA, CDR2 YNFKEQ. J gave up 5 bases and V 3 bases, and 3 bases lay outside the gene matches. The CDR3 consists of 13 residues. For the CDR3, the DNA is TGTGCCAGCAGCCATAAAGCGGGGGACGAGCAGTACTTC. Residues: CASSHKAGDEQYF.

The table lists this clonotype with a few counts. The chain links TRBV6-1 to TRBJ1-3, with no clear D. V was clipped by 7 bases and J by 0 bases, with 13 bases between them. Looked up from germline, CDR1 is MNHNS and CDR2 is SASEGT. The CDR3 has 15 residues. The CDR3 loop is CASTKTTASGNTIYF. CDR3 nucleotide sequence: TGTGCCAGCACCAAAACGACCGCCTCTGGAAACACCATATATTTT.

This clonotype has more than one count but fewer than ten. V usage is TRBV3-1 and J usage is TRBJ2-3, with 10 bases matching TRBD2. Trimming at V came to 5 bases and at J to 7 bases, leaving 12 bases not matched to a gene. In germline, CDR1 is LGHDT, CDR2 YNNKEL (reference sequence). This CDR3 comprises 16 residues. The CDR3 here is CASSSPSGSALNTQYF. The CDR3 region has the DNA TGTGCCAGCAGCTCCCCTAGCGGGAGTGCGTTGAATACGCAGTATTTT.

CDR3 coding DNA: TGTGCCAGCAGCGGGACCCCGTCCGGGAGGTACGAGCAGTACTTC. Protein sequence: CASSGTPSGRYEQYF. The chain joins TRBV12-3 or TRBV12-4 to TRBJ2-7, with 7 bases fitting TRBD2. J lost 4 bases, V lost 6 bases, and 12 bases had no gene match. CDR3 length: 15 residues.

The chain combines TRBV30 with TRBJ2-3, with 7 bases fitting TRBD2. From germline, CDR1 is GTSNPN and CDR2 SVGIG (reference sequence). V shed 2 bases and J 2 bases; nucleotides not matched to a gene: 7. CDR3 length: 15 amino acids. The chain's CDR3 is CAWSITGGYTDTQYF. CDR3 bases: TGTGCCTGGAGTATAACGGGAGGATACACAGATACGCAGTATTTT.

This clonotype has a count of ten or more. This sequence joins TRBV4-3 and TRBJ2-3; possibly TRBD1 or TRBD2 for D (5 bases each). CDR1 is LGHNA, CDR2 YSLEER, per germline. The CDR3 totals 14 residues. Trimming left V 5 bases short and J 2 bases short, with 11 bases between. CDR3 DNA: TGCGCCAGCAGCTCCCGGGACCCCACAGATACGCAGTATTTT. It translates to CASSSRDPTDTQYF.

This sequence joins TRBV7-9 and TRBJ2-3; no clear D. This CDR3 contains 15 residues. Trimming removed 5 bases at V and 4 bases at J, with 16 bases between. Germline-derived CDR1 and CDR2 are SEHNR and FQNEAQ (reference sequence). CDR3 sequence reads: CASSPAVVGADTQYF. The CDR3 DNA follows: TGTGCCAGCAGCCCCGCTGTAGTGGGCGCAGATACGCAGTATTTT.

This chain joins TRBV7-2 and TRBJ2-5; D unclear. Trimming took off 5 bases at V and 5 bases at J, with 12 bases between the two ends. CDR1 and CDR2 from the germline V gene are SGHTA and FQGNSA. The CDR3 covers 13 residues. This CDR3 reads CASSGPPVETQYF. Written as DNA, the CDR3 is TGTGCCAGCAGCGGGCCTCCGGTGGAGACCCAGTACTTC.

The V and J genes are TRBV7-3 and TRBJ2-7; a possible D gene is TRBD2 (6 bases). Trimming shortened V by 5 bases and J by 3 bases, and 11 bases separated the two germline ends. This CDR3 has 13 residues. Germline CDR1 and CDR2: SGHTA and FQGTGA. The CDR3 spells CASSRLSGYEQYF. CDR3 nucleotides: TGTGCCAGCAGCCGTCTTAGCGGCTACGAGCAGTACTTC.

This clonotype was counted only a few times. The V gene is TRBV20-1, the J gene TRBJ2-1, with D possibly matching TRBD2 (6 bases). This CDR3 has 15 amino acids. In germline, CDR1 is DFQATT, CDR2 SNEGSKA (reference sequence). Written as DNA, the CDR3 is TGCAATTCGGCCCCAACAGGACTAAGGTACAATGAGCAGTTCTTC. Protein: CNSAPTGLRYNEQFF.

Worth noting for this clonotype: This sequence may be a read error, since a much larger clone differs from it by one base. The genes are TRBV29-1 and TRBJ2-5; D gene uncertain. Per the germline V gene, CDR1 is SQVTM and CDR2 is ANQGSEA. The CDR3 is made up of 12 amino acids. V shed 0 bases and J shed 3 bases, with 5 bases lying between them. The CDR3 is CSVEEGKETQYF. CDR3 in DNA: TGCAGCGTTGAAGAGGGGAAAGAGACCCAGTACTTC.

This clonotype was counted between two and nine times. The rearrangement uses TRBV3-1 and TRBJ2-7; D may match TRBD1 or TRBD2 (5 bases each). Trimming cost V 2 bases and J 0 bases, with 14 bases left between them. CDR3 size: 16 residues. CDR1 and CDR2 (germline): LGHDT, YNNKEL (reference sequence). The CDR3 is CASSQSRGRPSYEQYF. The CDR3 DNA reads TGTGCCAGCAGCCAATCTCGGGGACGACCCTCCTACGAGCAGTACTTC.

The CDR3, as DNA: TGCAGTGCTATTCCCCCAGGGAAATTTGATGAAGCTTTCTTT. Its translation: CSAIPPGKFDEAFF. The V gene is TRBV20-1, the J gene TRBJ1-1, with D maybe TRBD1 (5 bases). The CDR3 runs 14 residues. Trimming stripped 4 bases from V and 7 bases from J, with 19 bases between. CDR1 DFQATT and CDR2 SNEGSKA come from the germline V gene (reference sequence).

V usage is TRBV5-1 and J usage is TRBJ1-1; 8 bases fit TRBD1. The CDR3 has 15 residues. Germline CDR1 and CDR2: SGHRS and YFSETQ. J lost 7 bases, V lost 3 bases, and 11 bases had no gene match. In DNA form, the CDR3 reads TGCGCCAGCAGCTGGGGATTACAGGGGGGAGATGAAGCTTTCTTT. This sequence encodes CASSWGLQGGDEAFF. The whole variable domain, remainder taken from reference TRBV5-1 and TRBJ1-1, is KAGVTQTPRYLIKTRGQQVTLSCSPISGHRSVSWYQQTPGQGLQFLFEYFSETQRNKGNFPGRFSGRQFSNSRSEMNVSTLELGDSALYLCASSWGLQGGDEAFFGQGTRLTVV.